These 10 T cell receptor beta chains share one sample of origin, sequenced in a study of blood T cell repertoires in COVID-19. TCRdb's copy holds only in-frame clones and misses some; the assay was immunoSEQ multiplex PCR. Found here are 90,000 to 100,000 clones, approximately 85% of them singletons; the top ten hold approximately 13%. Sequences were obtained from peripheral blood. These receptors all stem from a human donor in a cohort sampled during active COVID-19.

This clone was picked up a small number of times. The chain employs TRBV2 and TRBJ1-6, with a possible D match to TRBD1 (5 bases). The germline CDR1 and CDR2 sequences are SNHLY and FYNNEI. V was shortened by 7 bases and J by 0 bases, with 7 bases between the two germline ends. This CDR3 is 14 amino acids long. In DNA form, the CDR3 reads TGTGCCAGCAAAGGGGACTCCTATAATTCACCCCTCCACTTT. It is translated as CASKGDSYNSPLHF.

The chain has TRBV27 and TRBJ1-2; D uncertain. Germline V gene lookup returns CDR1 MNHEY and CDR2 SMNVEV (reference sequence). The CDR3 consists of 16 residues. V shed 8 bases and J shed 0 bases, with 19 bases lying between them. The CDR3 here is CASGAALASSNYGYTF. CDR3 coding DNA: TGTGCCAGCGGTGCGGCACTAGCATCGTCTAACTATGGCTACACCTTC.

This chain uses TRBV28 with TRBJ1-2, with a weak D call TRBD1 (6 bases). The CDR3 is made up of 14 amino acids. From germline, CDR1 is MDHEN and CDR2 SYDVKM. Trimming left V 7 bases short and J 2 bases short, with 14 bases between. The DNA for the CDR3 is TGTGCCAGCATAAAACAGGGACGAAACTATGGCTACACCTTC. Translating gives CASIKQGRNYGYTF.

A single count supports this clone. The CDR3 here is CASSQERGLVYEQYF. In DNA, the CDR3 is TGCGCCAGCAGCCAAGAGCGGGGACTAGTCTACGAGCAGTACTTC. The chain employs TRBV4-3 and TRBJ2-7; 8 bases are shared with TRBD2. Germline values: CDR1 LGHNA, CDR2 YSLEER. Trimming removed 0 bases from V and 3 bases from J; junction bases left unmatched: 4. The CDR3 runs 15 residues.

The chain links TRBV6-2 or TRBV6-3 to TRBJ1-2; TRBD1 is a possible D gene (5 bases). The CDR3 has 13 amino acids. Germline CDR1 reads MNHEY; CDR2 reads SVGEGT. V was shortened by 2 bases and J by 6 bases, with 10 bases between the two germline ends. The CDR3 nucleotides read TGTGCCAGCAGTTACATTGGGGGGAATGGCTACACCTTC. It is translated as CASSYIGGNGYTF.

The chain carries TRBV9 and TRBJ2-1; 10 nucleotides align to TRBD1. Germline CDR1 reads SGDLS; CDR2 reads YYNGEE. CDR3 size: 15 residues. V dropped 3 bases and J dropped 9; count of bases not matched to a gene: 9. CDR3 protein: CASSARQGAIGEQFF. DNA of the CDR3: TGTGCCAGCAGCGCCCGACAGGGGGCGATCGGTGAGCAGTTCTTC.

The rearrangement links TRBV12-3 or TRBV12-4 to TRBJ1-2; 7 bases align to TRBD1. V dropped 6 bases and J dropped 5; count of bases not matched to a gene: 6. The CDR3 is 13 residues long. The CDR3 DNA is TGTGCCAGCAGCAAGGGACAGTTGTATGGCTACACCTTC. Translating it yields CASSKGQLYGYTF.

This sequence joins TRBV28 and TRBJ1-1; D is unresolved. CDR1 and CDR2 from the germline V gene are MDHEN and SYDVKM. Trimming cost V 6 bases and J 1 base, with 18 bases left between them. The CDR3 sequence is 16 residues long. The CDR3 sequence: CASRTQHRRGNTEAFF. The CDR3 DNA is TGTGCCAGCAGAACCCAACACCGACGGGGGAACACTGAAGCTTTCTTT.

The chain uses TRBV10-3 and TRBJ2-1; 8 bases are shared with TRBD2. Germline V gives CDR1 ENHRY, CDR2 SYGVKD. V was clipped by 4 bases and J by 8 bases; unmatched bases: 7. The CDR3 runs to 14 residues. Here the CDR3 reads CAISGVGGAYEQFF. The CDR3 DNA reads as TGTGCCATCAGTGGGGTCGGGGGGGCTTATGAGCAGTTCTTC.

V usage is TRBV2 and J usage is TRBJ2-1, with 8 bases identical to TRBD2. Germline assignment: CDR1 SNHLY and CDR2 FYNNEI. J was trimmed by 8 bases and V by 1 base; bases with no gene match: 7. CDR3 length: 15 amino acids. CDR3 loop: CASSEGLAGWDEQFF. The DNA for the CDR3 is TGTGCCAGCAGTGAAGGTCTAGCGGGCTGGGATGAGCAGTTCTTC.